The following is a T cell receptor beta chain sequence with its context. The antigen remains undetermined. Assays covered roughly 100,000 TCR templates per sample. Using immunoSEQ multiplex PCR, the repertoire was profiled, and TCRdb retains in-frame clones only, with some absent. The table includes tens of thousands of clones, approximately 93% detected once. The entry originates in a study of siplizumab effects on memory and regulatory T cells. Study conclusions and caveats: In controls, 26.9% of mappable alloreactive CD4+ clones were Treg-derived on average, versus approximately 70% with siplizumab.

In germline, CDR1 is SGHRS, CDR2 YFSETQ. The CDR3 extends over 15 amino acids. The V and J ends lost 0 bases and 5 bases, in that order; junction bases with no gene match: 5. The sequence was obtained from a human donor in good health. The sequencing sample was made of CD8+ T cells sorted from blood. V gene TRBV5-1 combines with J gene TRBJ2-1; 7 positions agree with TRBD2. This CDR3 reads CASSLAVLADNEQFF. As DNA, the CDR3 is TGCGCCAGCAGCTTGGCAGTCCTAGCGGACAATGAGCAGTTCTTC. The variable domain in full, completed from reference TRBV5-1 and TRBJ2-1, reads KAGVTQTPRYLIKTRGQQVTLSCSPISGHRSVSWYQQTPGQGLQFLFEYFSETQRNKGNFPGRFSGRQFSNSRSEMNVSTLELGDSALYLCASSLAVLADNEQFFGPGTRLTVL.